This TCR beta chain is drawn from a study of shared clonotypes between healthy human individuals. Replicate sorted-subset PCRs were loaded with roughly 200 ng DNA, approximately 31,000 T cell genomes. The method was immunoSEQ multiplex PCR; TCRdb's version includes in-frame clones alone and lacks a portion of them. The sample includes more than 1,200,000 clones, approximately 98.5% seen only once; the top ten take under 0.45%. Study-level points and caveats: Non-shared clonotypes were found to have lower generation probabilities than the clonotypes that were shared by all four of the sorted-subset donors.

In regard to this clone: Its antigen is still unknown. Within the sample, other DNA sequences also encode this same CDR3.

The CDR3 has 14 amino acids. Germline values: CDR1 SGDLS, CDR2 YYNGEE. Between the trimmed V and J ends, which lost 2 bases and 3 bases, there was a span of 8 bases. In the CD4+ fraction, cells were divided into CD45RA+ naive and CD45RA-negative memory subsets. The origin of this receptor is a man aged 25-45 years in good health. The chain uses TRBV9 and TRBJ2-2; perhaps TRBD1 as D (5 bases). Sequences were obtained from naive CD4+ T cells sorted from blood. Described subset: CD45RA+ positively selected. CDR3 amino acids: CASSVDRYTGELFF. The CDR3 bases are TGTGCCAGCAGCGTTGACAGATACACCGGGGAGCTGTTTTTT.